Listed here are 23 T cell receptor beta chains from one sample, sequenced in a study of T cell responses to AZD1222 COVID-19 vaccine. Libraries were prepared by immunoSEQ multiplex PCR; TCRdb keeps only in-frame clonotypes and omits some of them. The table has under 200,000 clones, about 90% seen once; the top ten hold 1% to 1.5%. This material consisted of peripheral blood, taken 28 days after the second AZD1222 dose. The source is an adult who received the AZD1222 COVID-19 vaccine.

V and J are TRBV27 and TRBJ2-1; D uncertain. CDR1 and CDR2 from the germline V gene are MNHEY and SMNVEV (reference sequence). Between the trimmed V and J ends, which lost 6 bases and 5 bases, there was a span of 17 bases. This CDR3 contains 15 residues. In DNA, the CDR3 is TGTGCCAGCAGCCGACCCCCCGACCGCGACAATGAGCAGTTCTTC. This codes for CASSRPPDRDNEQFF.

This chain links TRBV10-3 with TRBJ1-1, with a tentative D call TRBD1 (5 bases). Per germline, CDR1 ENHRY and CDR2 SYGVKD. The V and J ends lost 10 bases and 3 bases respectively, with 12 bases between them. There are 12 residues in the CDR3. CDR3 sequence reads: CATTRGDTEAFF. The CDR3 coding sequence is TGTGCCACCACACGGGGCGACACTGAAGCTTTCTTT.

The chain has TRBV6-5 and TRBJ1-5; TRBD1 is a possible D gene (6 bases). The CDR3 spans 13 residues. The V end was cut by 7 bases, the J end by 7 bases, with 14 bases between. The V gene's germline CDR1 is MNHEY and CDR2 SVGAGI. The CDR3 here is CASNDRSEQPQHF. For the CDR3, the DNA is TGTGCCAGCAACGACAGGTCTGAGCAGCCCCAGCATTTT.

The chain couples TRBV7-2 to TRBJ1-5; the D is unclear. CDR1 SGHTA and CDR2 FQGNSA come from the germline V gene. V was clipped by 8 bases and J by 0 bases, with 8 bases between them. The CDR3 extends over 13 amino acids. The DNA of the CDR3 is TGTGCCAGCGGCGTGGATAGCAATCAGCCCCAGCATTTT. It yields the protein CASGVDSNQPQHF.

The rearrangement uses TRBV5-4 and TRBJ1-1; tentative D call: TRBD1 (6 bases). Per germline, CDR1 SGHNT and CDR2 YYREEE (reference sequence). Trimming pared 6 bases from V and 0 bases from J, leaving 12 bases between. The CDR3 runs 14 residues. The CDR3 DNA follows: TGTGCCAGCACCTCCGGACAGATGAACACTGAAGCTTTCTTT. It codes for CASTSGQMNTEAFF.

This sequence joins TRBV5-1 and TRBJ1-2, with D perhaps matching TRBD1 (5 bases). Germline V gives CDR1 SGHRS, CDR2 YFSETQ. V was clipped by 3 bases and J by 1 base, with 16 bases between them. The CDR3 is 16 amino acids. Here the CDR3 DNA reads TGCGCCAGCAGCTCCAGGACAAGCCAATTTAACTATGGCTACACCTTC. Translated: CASSSRTSQFNYGYTF.

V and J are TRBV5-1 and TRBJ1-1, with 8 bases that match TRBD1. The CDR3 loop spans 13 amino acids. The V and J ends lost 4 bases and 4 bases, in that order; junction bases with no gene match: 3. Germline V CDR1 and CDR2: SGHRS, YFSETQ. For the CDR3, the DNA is TGCGCCAGCAGCCCCGGACAGGGCACTGAAGCTTTCTTT. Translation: CASSPGQGTEAFF.

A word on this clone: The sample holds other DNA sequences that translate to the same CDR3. CDR3 residues: CASSPGQGAGYGYTF. The CDR3 nucleotides are TGTGCCAGCAGCCCCGGACAGGGGGCAGGCTATGGCTACACCTTC. This chain links TRBV7-9 with TRBJ1-2, with 11 bases aligning to TRBD1. The CDR3 totals 15 residues. Germline V CDR1 and CDR2: SEHNR, FQNEAQ (reference sequence). Trimming at V came to 5 bases and at J to 4 bases, leaving 6 bases not matched to a gene.

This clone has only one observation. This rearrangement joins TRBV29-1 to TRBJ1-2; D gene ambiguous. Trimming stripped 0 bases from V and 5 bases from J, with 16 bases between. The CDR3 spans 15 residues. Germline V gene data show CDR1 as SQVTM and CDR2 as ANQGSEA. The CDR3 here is CSVEDRDNPRYGYTF. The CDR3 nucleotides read TGCAGCGTTGAAGATCGTGACAACCCGAGATATGGCTACACCTTC. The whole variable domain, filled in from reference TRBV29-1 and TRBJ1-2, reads SAVISQKPSRDICQRGTSLTIQCQVDSQVTMMFWYRQQPGQSLTLIATANQGSEATYESGFVIDKFPISRPNLTFSTLTVSNMSPEDSSIYLCSVEDRDNPRYGYTFGSGTRLTVV.

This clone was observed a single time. The CDR3 bases are TGTGCCAGCAGCTTATCACTAGTTCAGATCGGGGAGCTGTTTTTT. Translating it yields CASSLSLVQIGELFF. The chain joins TRBV7-2 to TRBJ2-2, with D possibly TRBD2 on 5 matching bases. The CDR3 is 15 residues long. The germline V gene has CDR1 SGHTA and CDR2 FQGNSA. V was clipped by 2 bases and J by 7 bases, with 14 bases between them. Variable domain in full (rest from reference TRBV7-2 and TRBJ2-2): GAGVSQSPSNKVTEKGKDVELRCDPISGHTALYWYRQSLGQGLEFLIYFQGNSAPDKSGLPSDRFSAERTGGSVSTLTIQRTQQEDSAVYLCASSLSLVQIGELFFGEGSRLTVL.

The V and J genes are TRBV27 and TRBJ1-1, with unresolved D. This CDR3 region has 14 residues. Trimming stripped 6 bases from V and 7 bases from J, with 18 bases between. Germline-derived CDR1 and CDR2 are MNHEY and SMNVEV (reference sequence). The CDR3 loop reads CASSTRTLLGEAFF. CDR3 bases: TGTGCCAGCAGCACGCGGACCCTGTTGGGTGAAGCTTTCTTT.

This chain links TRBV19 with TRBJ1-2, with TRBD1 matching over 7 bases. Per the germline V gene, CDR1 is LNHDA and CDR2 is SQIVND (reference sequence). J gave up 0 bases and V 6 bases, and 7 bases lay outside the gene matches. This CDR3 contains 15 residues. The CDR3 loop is CASRTGQSTNYGYTF. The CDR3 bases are TGTGCCAGTAGGACGGGACAGTCTACTAACTATGGCTACACCTTC.

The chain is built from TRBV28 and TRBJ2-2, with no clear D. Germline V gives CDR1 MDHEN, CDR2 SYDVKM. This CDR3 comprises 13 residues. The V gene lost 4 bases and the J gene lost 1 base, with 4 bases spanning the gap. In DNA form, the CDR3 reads TGTGCCAGCAGTTCCGGGAACACCGGGGAGCTGTTTTTT. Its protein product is CASSSGNTGELFF.

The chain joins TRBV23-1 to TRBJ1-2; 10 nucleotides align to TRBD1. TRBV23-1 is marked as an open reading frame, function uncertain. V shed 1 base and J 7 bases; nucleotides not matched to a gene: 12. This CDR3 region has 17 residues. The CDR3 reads CASSQFLAGQGSCGYTF. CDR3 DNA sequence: TGCGCCAGCAGTCAATTCCTCGCGGGACAGGGGTCCTGTGGCTACACCTTC.

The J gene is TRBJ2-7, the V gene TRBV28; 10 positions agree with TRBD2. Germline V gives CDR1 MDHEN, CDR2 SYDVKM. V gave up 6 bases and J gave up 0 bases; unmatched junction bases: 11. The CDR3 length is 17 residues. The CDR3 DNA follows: TGTGCCAGCAGGACTCGGACTAGCGGACCGAGCTCCTACGAGCAGTACTTC. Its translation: CASRTRTSGPSSYEQYF.

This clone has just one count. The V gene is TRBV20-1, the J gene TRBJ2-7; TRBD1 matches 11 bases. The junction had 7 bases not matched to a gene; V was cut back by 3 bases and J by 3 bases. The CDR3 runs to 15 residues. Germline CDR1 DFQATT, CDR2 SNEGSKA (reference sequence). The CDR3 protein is CSASFTGTGGYEQYF. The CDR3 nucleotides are TGCAGTGCTAGTTTCACCGGGACAGGGGGCTACGAGCAGTACTTC.

CDR3: CASRYLGTETNYGYTF. The DNA of the CDR3 is TGTGCCAGCAGATACCTCGGGACAGAGACTAACTATGGCTACACCTTC. The gene calls are TRBV13 and TRBJ1-2, with TRBD1 matching 7 bases. This CDR3 region has 16 residues. In germline, CDR1 is PRHDT, CDR2 FYEKMQ (reference sequence). Losses at the gene ends were 6 bases for V and 0 bases for J; bases not matched to a gene: 10.

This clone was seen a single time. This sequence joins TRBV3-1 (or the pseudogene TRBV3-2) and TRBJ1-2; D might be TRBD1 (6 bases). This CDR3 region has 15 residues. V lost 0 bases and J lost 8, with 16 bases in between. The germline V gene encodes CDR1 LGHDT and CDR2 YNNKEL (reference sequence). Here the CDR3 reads CASSQERGGQLGYTF. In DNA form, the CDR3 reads TGTGCCAGCAGCCAAGAGAGGGGTGGACAGTTAGGCTACACCTTC.

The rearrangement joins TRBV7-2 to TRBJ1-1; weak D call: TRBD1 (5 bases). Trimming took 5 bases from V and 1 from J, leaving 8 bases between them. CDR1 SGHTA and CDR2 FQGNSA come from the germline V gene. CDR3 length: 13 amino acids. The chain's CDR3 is CASSAQGNTEAFF. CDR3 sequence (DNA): TGTGCCAGCAGCGCCCAGGGGAACACTGAAGCTTTCTTT.

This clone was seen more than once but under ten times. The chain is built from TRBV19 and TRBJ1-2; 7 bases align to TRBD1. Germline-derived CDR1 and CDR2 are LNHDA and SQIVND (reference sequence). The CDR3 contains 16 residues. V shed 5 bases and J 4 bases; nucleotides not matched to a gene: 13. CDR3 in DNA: TGTGCCAGTAGTGTCGGAAGGGGGCTAGGGATCTATGGCTACACCTTC. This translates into CASSVGRGLGIYGYTF.

This CDR3 is CASSLQTSGGVSSYEQYF. Here the CDR3 DNA reads TGTGCCAGCAGCTTACAGACTAGCGGGGGGGTAAGCTCCTACGAGCAGTACTTC. This chain connects TRBV7-2 to TRBJ2-7; TRBD2 agrees at 14 bases. Trimming at V came to 2 bases and at J to 0 bases, leaving 6 bases not matched to a gene. Germline CDR1 reads SGHTA; CDR2 reads FQGNSA. The length of the CDR3 is 18 residues. The complete variable domain, with remaining parts taken from reference TRBV7-2 and TRBJ2-7, reads GAGVSQSPSNKVTEKGKDVELRCDPISGHTALYWYRQSLGQGLEFLIYFQGNSAPDKSGLPSDRFSAERTGGSVSTLTIQRTQQEDSAVYLCASSLQTSGGVSSYEQYFGPGTRLTVT.

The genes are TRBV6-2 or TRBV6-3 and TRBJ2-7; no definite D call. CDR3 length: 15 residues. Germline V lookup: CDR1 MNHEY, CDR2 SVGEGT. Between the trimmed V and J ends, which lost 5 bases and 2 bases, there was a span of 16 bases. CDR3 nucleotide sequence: TGTGCCAGCAGTATCACCCAAGTGGGTACCTACGAGCAGTACTTC. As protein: CASSITQVGTYEQYF.

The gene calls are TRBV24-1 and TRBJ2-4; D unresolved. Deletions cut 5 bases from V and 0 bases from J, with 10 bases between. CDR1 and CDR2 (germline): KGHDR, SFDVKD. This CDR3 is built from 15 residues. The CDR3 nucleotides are TGTGCCACCAGTGCCGGGCCCGGAGCCAAAAACATTCAGTACTTC. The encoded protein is CATSAGPGAKNIQYF.